Listed here is a single T cell receptor (beta chain). This specimen belongs to a study of early T cells in non-severe SARS-CoV-2 infection. TCRdb re-called the 5' RACE reads through MiXCR, storing one row per CDR3 protein. The sample contains some 54,000 distinct CDR3 sequences, roughly 11% of which appear only once. Trimming took 1 base from V and 3 from J, leaving 13 bases between them. This CDR3 comprises 15 residues. CDR1 and CDR2 (germline): KGHSH, LQKENI. This sequence joins TRBV18 and TRBJ2-7; possibly TRBD1 or TRBD2 for D (5 bases each). Input material: whole blood. This TCR came from an adult who was a healthcare worker with PCR-confirmed SARS-CoV-2 infection or an uninfected control (not recorded which). The CDR3 sequence: CASSPRAGTDYEQYF. CDR3 in DNA: TGTGCCAGCTCACCACGGGCCGGGACGGACTACGAGCAGTACTTC.